Listed below are T cell receptor beta chains from one sample, sequenced in a study of cytomegalovirus exposure and HLA in healthy donors. TCRdb keeps only in-frame clones here, not all; method: immunoSEQ multiplex PCR. The sample lists around 190,000 clones, around nine tenths occurring once. The sample comprised PBMCs. These receptor sequences come from a man aged 25-45 years in good health and CMV-seropositive. The CDR3 runs from the conserved cysteine through the conserved F or W. A D gene is named only where the DNA matches it firmly. For some rows the clone size is stated as once, few or many, or as a class when expanded; others skip it.

J: TRBJ1-1; V: TRBV6-6; D: -; size: -; DNA: TGTGCCGGCAACTCGGTGCTTAACACTGAAGCTTTCTTT; CDR3: CAGNSVLNTEAFF
J: TRBJ1-2; V: TRBV7-9; D: -; size: many; DNA: TGTGCCAGCAGCTTAGGAAGGGGAGGCTACACCTTC; CDR3: CASSLGRGGYTF
J: TRBJ1-2; V: TRBV28; D: -; size: -; DNA: TGTGCCAGCAGCCCCCGGGGGAAGACCTATGGCTACACCTTC; CDR3: CASSPRGKTYGYTF
J: TRBJ2-7; V: TRBV19; D: -; size: once; DNA: TGTGCCAGTAGTCCCCTCGGCTTTTACGAGCAGTACTTC; CDR3: CASSPLGFYEQYF
J: TRBJ1-2; V: TRBV6-5; D: -; size: -; DNA: TGTGCCAGCAGGTACCGGGACGACTATGGCTACACCTTC; CDR3: CASRYRDDYGYTF
J: TRBJ2-3; V: TRBV4-3; D: TRBD1; size: once; DNA: TGCGCCAGCAGCCAAGGTGTTAATACAGGGGGGCGCACAGATACGCAGTATTTT; CDR3: CASSQGVNTGGRTDTQYF
J: TRBJ1-5; V: TRBV2; D: TRBD1; size: -; DNA: TGTGCCAGCAGCGGGACAGGAGGAAGCAATCAGCCCCAGCATTTT; CDR3: CASSGTGGSNQPQHF
J: TRBJ1-5; V: TRBV6-1; D: -; size: -; DNA: TGTGCCAGCGGGGGTCCCTCCCGTTCCAATCAGCCCCAGCATTTT; CDR3: CASGGPSRSNQPQHF
J: TRBJ2-1; V: TRBV6-4; D: -; size: once; DNA: TGTGCCAGCAGGGCCGCGGGTGGGTTGGATGAGCAGTTCTTC; CDR3: CASRAAGGLDEQFF
J: TRBJ2-7; V: TRBV11-2; D: -; size: few; DNA: TGTGCCAGCAGCCCTCTGGGCGGGCCGAGCTCCTACGAGCAGTACTTC; CDR3: CASSPLGGPSSYEQYF
J: TRBJ1-5; V: TRBV4-1; D: TRBD1; size: -; DNA: TGCGCCAGCAGCTCCGGGACAGGCGCTAGGCAGCCCCAGCATTTT; CDR3: CASSSGTGARQPQHF
J: TRBJ1-1; V: TRBV7-6; D: -; size: -; DNA: TGTGCCAGCAGCTTAGGGAACATGAACACTGAAGCTTTCTTT; CDR3: CASSLGNMNTEAFF
J: TRBJ2-5; V: TRBV5-6; D: TRBD2; size: -; DNA: TGTGCCAGCAGCATAACGGGACTAGCTGACGAGACCCAGTACTTC; CDR3: CASSITGLADETQYF
J: TRBJ2-5; V: TRBV4-2; D: TRBD1; size: -; DNA: TGTGCCAGCAGCCTGGACAGGGGTATAGAGACCCAGTACTTC; CDR3: CASSLDRGIETQYF
J: TRBJ1-6; V: TRBV5-4; D: TRBD1; size: -; DNA: TGTGCCAGCAGCCGAGACAGGGACCAGTCACCCCTCCACTTT; CDR3: CASSRDRDQSPLHF
J: TRBJ2-3; V: TRBV5-1; D: -; size: -; DNA: TGCGCCAGCAGCTTGATGAAGCCTACAGATACGCAGTATTTT; CDR3: CASSLMKPTDTQYF
J: TRBJ2-7; V: TRBV6-1; D: -; size: -; DNA: TGTGCCAGCAGTGAAATTGAAGTCTCCTACGAGCAGTACTTC; CDR3: CASSEIEVSYEQYF
J: TRBJ2-7; V: TRBV9; D: TRBD2; size: -; DNA: TGTGCCAGCAGCCTGGGACTAGCGGGAGGGCCAGGTTATTCCGAGCAGTACTTC; CDR3: CASSLGLAGGPGYSEQYF
J: TRBJ1-1; V: TRBV11-2; D: TRBD1; size: once; DNA: TGTGCCAGCAGCCCGGACAGGGGAACTGAAGCTTTCTTT; CDR3: CASSPDRGTEAFF
J: TRBJ1-6; V: TRBV28; D: TRBD1; size: -; DNA: TGTGCCAGCAGTACGGGACAGAATTCACCCCTCCACTTT; CDR3: CASSTGQNSPLHF
J: TRBJ2-7; V: TRBV4-1; D: TRBD1; size: once; DNA: TGCGCCAGCAGCCAAGATAGGAGGACAGGGATATCCTACGAGCAGTACTTC; CDR3: CASSQDRRTGISYEQYF
J: TRBJ2-7; V: TRBV11-3; D: -; size: -; DNA: TGTGCCAGCAGCTCAGACAGGCTGCCCTACGAGCAGTACTTC; CDR3: CASSSDRLPYEQYF
J: TRBJ2-3; V: TRBV30; D: -; size: once; DNA: TGTGCCTGGAGTGTGTCCGGGGCAGATACGCAGTATTTT; CDR3: CAWSVSGADTQYF
J: TRBJ2-7; V: TRBV4-1; D: TRBD2; size: -; DNA: TGCGCCAGCAGCCAAGGTTTAGTGGGACTAGCGTACGACGAGCAGTACTTC; CDR3: CASSQGLVGLAYDEQYF
J: TRBJ2-7; V: TRBV6-5; D: TRBD1; size: -; DNA: TGTGCCAGCACCCGATCCGGGACAGGGAACTACGAGCAGTACTTC; CDR3: CASTRSGTGNYEQYF
J: TRBJ2-2; V: TRBV13; D: -; size: once; DNA: TGTGCCAGCAGCTTAGGGCACCTGAACACCGGGGAGCTGTTTTTT; CDR3: CASSLGHLNTGELFF